These 5 T cell receptor beta chains came from one sample sequenced in a study of shared clonotypes between healthy human individuals. Profiled with immunoSEQ multiplex PCR; TCRdb holds only in-frame clones, not every one. The sample consists of about 680,000 clones, around 73% of them appearing once. The sample consisted of memory CD4+ T cells sorted from blood. The sample's subset: CD45RA-negative fraction. These receptors were taken from a woman aged 30 to 39 in good health.

The CDR3 sequence: CASSFGREGFTDTQYF. CDR3 nucleotides: TGTGCCAGCAGTTTTGGGCGGGAGGGCTTTACAGATACGCAGTATTTT. The V gene is TRBV28, the J gene TRBJ2-3; 9 bases agree with TRBD2. Germline V gives CDR1 MDHEN, CDR2 SYDVKM. V trimming: 3 bases; J trimming: 3 bases; junction bases outside the gene matches: 7. The CDR3 is 16 amino acids.

V and J are TRBV2 and TRBJ1-1; weak D call: TRBD1 (5 bases). Germline V gene sequence: CDR1 SNHLY, CDR2 FYNNEI. The CDR3 has 13 amino acids. Between the trimmed V and J ends, which lost 7 bases and 0 bases, there was a span of 9 bases. CDR3 bases: TGTGCCAGCACTGGGGACTTGAACACTGAAGCTTTCTTT. Translated: CASTGDLNTEAFF.

This clone was counted a single time. The V call is TRBV29-1, the J call TRBJ1-1; D remains unclear. V dropped 4 bases and J dropped 11 bases, with 14 bases sitting between them. This CDR3 spans 11 amino acids. In germline, CDR1 is SQVTM, CDR2 ANQGSEA. CDR3 loop: CSVGGLAWAFF. CDR3 coding DNA: TGCAGCGTTGGAGGCCTGGCCTGGGCTTTCTTT.

The V call is TRBV28, the J call TRBJ2-2; D call uncertain. The germline V gene has CDR1 MDHEN and CDR2 SYDVKM. The CDR3 extends over 13 amino acids. With 3 bases removed from V and 6 bases from J, the gap between germline ends came to 8 bases. The CDR3 nucleotides read TGTGCCAGCAGTTTGCCCACCGCCGGGGAGCTGTTTTTT. Amino acids: CASSLPTAGELFF.

This clone was detected a few times. V usage is TRBV5-1 and J usage is TRBJ2-7; possible D gene TRBD2, 6 bases. V shed 3 bases and J shed 6 bases, with 16 bases lying between them. The CDR3 runs 14 residues. CDR1 SGHRS and CDR2 YFSETQ come from the germline V gene. In DNA, the CDR3 is TGCGCCAGCAGCTCGTCGACTAGTTACTTCGAGCAGTACTTC. As protein: CASSSSTSYFEQYF.